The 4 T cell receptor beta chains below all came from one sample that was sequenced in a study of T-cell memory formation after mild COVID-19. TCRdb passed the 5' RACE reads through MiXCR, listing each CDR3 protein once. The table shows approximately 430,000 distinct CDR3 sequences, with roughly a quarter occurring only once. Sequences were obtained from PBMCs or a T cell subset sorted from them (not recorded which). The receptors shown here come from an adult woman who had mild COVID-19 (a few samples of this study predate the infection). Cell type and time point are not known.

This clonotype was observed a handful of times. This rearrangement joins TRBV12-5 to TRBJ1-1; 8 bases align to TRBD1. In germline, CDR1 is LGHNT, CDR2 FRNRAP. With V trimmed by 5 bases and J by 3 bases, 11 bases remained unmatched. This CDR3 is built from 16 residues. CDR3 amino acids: CASGRHYLTGDTEAFF. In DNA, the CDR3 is TGTGCTAGTGGTCGACACTACTTGACAGGGGACACTGAAGCTTTCTTT.

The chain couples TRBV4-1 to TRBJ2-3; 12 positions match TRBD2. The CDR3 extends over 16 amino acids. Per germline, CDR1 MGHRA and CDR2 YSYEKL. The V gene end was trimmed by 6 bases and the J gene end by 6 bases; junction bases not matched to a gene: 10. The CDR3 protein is CASRAVLAGGRDTQYF. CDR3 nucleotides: TGCGCCAGCAGAGCCGTACTAGCGGGGGGACGGGATACGCAGTATTTT.

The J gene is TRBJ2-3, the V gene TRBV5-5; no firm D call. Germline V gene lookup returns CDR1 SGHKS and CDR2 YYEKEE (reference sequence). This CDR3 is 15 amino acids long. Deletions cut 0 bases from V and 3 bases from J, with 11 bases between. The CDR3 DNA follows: TGTGCCAGCAGCTTGGCCTCGGCGAGAACAGATACGCAGTATTTT. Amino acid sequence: CASSLASARTDTQYF.

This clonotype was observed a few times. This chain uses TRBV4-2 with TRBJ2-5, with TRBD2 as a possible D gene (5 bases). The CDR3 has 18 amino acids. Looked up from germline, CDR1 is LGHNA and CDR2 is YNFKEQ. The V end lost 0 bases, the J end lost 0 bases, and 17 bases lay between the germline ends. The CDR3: CASSQDLWTRRYQETQYF. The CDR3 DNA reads TGTGCCAGCAGCCAAGATTTATGGACTCGCCGGTACCAAGAGACCCAGTACTTC.